This T cell receptor beta chain was documented in a study of OX40 agonist ivuxolimab in advanced cancers. Prior autoimmune disease or systemic immunosuppression barred patients. Turning to this clone: Antigen: not known.

General study findings and limits: Clones of CD4+ and CD8+ blood T cells grew by week 6 at doses of 0.1 to 3.0 mg/kg.

The CDR3 consists of 16 residues. Losses at the gene ends were 0 bases for V and 7 bases for J; bases not matched to a gene: 8. Germline CDR1 SGHDT, CDR2 YYEEEE. The table came from immunoSEQ multiplex PCR; TCRdb's copy has only in-frame clones and leaves some out. The profile shows 92,000 or so clones, approximately 90% of them singletons. This receptor was taken from an adult with an advanced solid tumor such as melanoma, head and neck, liver or kidney cancer. Sequencing used CD4+ or CD8+ T cells sorted from blood, obtained in a trial of the OX40 agonist ivuxolimab. The V call is TRBV5-6, the J call TRBJ1-4; 8 bases align to TRBD1. Written as DNA, the CDR3 is TGTGCCAGCAGCTTGGGGCTGACAGGGGAAGGTGAAAAACTGTTTTTT. This translates into CASSLGLTGEGEKLFF.